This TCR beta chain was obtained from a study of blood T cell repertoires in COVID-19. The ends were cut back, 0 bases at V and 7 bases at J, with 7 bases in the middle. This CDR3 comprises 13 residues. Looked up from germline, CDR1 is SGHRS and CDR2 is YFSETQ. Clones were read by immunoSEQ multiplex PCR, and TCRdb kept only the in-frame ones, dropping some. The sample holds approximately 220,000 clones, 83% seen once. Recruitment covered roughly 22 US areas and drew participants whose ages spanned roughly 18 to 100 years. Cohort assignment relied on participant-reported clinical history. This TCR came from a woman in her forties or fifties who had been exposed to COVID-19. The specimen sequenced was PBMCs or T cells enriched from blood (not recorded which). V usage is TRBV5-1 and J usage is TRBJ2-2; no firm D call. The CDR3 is CASSLEQLGELFF. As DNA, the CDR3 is TGCGCCAGCAGCTTGGAACAGCTCGGGGAGCTGTTTTTT.